A single T cell receptor beta chain is shown here with its context. The germline V gene encodes CDR1 SGHTA and CDR2 FQGNSA. This CDR3 has 17 amino acids. V shed 1 base and J shed 3 bases, with 17 bases lying between them. Generated by immunoSEQ multiplex PCR, the TCRdb table keeps only in-frame clones and is missing some. The sample consists of under 1,900,000 clones, 98% of them appearing once. The data derive from a study of shared clonotypes between healthy human individuals. Donors had no recently reported acute infections or vaccinations and were HIV-negative. Sequencing was done on a sample of naive CD4+ T cells sorted from blood. Subset of the sample: CD45RA+ positively selected. The chain employs TRBV7-2 and TRBJ2-3; a weak D match, TRBD1 (6 bases). The receptor was isolated from a young man in good health. This chain's CDR3 is CASSLVSTGKRTDTQYF. Here the CDR3 DNA reads TGTGCCAGCAGCTTAGTGAGCACAGGGAAACGGACAGATACGCAGTATTTT.